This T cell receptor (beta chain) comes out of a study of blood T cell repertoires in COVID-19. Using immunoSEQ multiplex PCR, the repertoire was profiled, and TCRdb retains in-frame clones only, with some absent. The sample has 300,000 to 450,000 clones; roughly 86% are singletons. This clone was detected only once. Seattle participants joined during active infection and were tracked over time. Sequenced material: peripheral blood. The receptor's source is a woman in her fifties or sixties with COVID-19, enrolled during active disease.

For the CDR3, the DNA is TGTGCCAGCAGTGACATGGGGGGGTTTTCCGATGAGCAGTTCTTC. Its protein product is CASSDMGGFSDEQFF. The rearrangement joins TRBV6-4 to TRBJ2-1, with 7 bases identical to TRBD2. Germline-derived CDR1 and CDR2 are MRHNA and SNTAGT. This CDR3 spans 15 amino acids. With 2 bases clipped from V and 8 bases from J, the junction kept 9 bases outside the gene matches.